These 21 T cell receptor beta chains were sequenced from one sample in a study of T cell repertoires in cytomegalovirus infection (dated by TCRdb to between 2018 and 2021). Sequencing took place on an Illumina HiSeq 1500. TCRdb handled the public reads itself, with Q25 trimming in fastp and clone calling in MiXCR, and kept productive beta chains. Merged by CDR3 protein, the rows form single entries marked with the most common genes and DNA. In all, the sample holds 600,000 to 800,000 distinct CDR3 sequences, and roughly 24% of those were seen once. The ten largest clones capture 7.5% to 9% of the sample. The sample was CD8+ T cells from PBMCs. The receptor set was obtained from a human donor in good health (CMV status not recorded). Some clones in this sample may be carry-over from other donors' samples.

This clonotype has only a few counts. The CDR3 coding sequence is TGTGCCAGCAGCGTGGGAAAGAGGAATGGCTACACCTTC. This codes for CASSVGKRNGYTF. The chain combines TRBV5-6 with TRBJ1-2; D is uncertain. V was cut by 4 bases and J by 6 bases, with 13 bases left in between. The CDR3 runs 13 residues. The germline CDR1 and CDR2 sequences are SGHDT and YYEEEE. Complete variable domain (other parts from reference TRBV5-6 and TRBJ1-2): DAGVTQSPTHLIKTRGQQVTLRCSPKSGHDTVSWYQQALGQGPQFIFQYYEEEERQRGNFPDRFSGHQFPNYSSELNVNALLLGDSALYLCASSVGKRNGYTFGSGTRLTVV.

The V and J genes are TRBV3-1 and TRBJ1-1; 7 bases are a match to TRBD1. Looked up from germline, CDR1 is LGHDT and CDR2 is YNNKEL (reference sequence). V was pared by 1 base and J by 1 base, with 3 bases of the junction left unmatched. The CDR3 loop spans 15 amino acids. CDR3 sequence: CASSQGDSQNTEAFF. For the CDR3, the DNA is TGTGCCAGCAGCCAAGGGGACAGCCAGAACACTGAAGCTTTCTTT.

In its sample, this clonotype was seen many times. Its ends do not fully match the called genes, so a read error is possible. The rearrangement uses TRBV4-1 and TRBJ1-1; D remains ambiguous. CDR3 length: 13 residues. In germline, CDR1 is MGHRA, CDR2 YSYEKL. This CDR3 reads CASSQAVNTEAFF. The CDR3 nucleotides are TGTGCCAGCAGCCAGGCGGTGAACACTGAAGCTTTCTTT.

The CDR3 bases are TGTGCCAGCAGGGATCGGACAGGGTATGGCTACACCTTC. Residues: CASRDRTGYGYTF. The chain employs TRBV6-6 and TRBJ1-2, with 8 bases that match TRBD1. Germline V lookup: CDR1 MNHNY, CDR2 SVGAGI (reference sequence). Trimming at V came to 6 bases and at J to 5 bases, leaving 5 bases not matched to a gene. The CDR3 covers 13 residues.

This clonotype showed up just a few times. The V call is TRBV29-1, the J call TRBJ2-1; 8 bases match TRBD2. J gave up 4 bases and V 4 bases, and 9 bases lay outside the gene matches. CDR3 size: 15 residues. Per germline, CDR1 SQVTM and CDR2 ANQGSEA. CDR3 in DNA: TGCAGCGTTGTCTCGCGGGGGGCTTATTACAATGAGCAGTTCTTC. Protein sequence: CSVVSRGAYYNEQFF.

V and J are TRBV5-6 and TRBJ1-2; D gene uncertain. With 0 bases removed from V and 7 bases from J, the gap between germline ends came to 7 bases. CDR3 length: 12 amino acids. CDR1 SGHDT and CDR2 YYEEEE come from the germline V gene. CDR3 sequence: CASSLGKSGYTF. The DNA of the CDR3 is TGTGCCAGCAGCTTGGGTAAATCTGGCTACACCTTC.

There are many counts of this clonotype. The rearrangement joins TRBV7-2 to TRBJ1-1; D perhaps matches TRBD1 (5 bases). Trimming took 10 bases from V and 1 from J, leaving 16 bases between them. The CDR3 sequence is 14 residues long. Germline V CDR1 and CDR2: SGHTA, FQGNSA. CDR3: CANLPGGWNTEAFF. The CDR3 DNA follows: TGTGCCAACCTTCCCGGGGGGTGGAACACTGAAGCTTTCTTT.

This chain joins TRBV19 and TRBJ2-1; D might be TRBD2 (6 bases). V was shortened by 8 bases and J by 6 bases, with 20 bases between the two germline ends. CDR1 and CDR2 from the germline V gene are LNHDA and SQIVND (reference sequence). The CDR3 is 15 residues long. The CDR3 bases are TGTGCCAGTGAGAGGCGGGGAAGCCTTATCAATGAGCAGTTCTTC. This translates into CASERRGSLINEQFF.

This clonotype has more than one count but fewer than ten. V usage is TRBV19 and J usage is TRBJ1-5; D may be TRBD1 (5 bases). The V gene lost 7 bases and the J gene lost 0 bases, with 13 bases spanning the gap. CDR1 and CDR2 from the germline V gene are LNHDA and SQIVND (reference sequence). This CDR3 spans 15 amino acids. CDR3 nucleotide sequence: TGTGCCAGTACAGGGAGACATCTTAGCAATCAGCCCCAGCATTTT. Its protein product is CASTGRHLSNQPQHF.

CDR3 in amino acids: CASSESNSPLHF. The CDR3 nucleotides are TGCGCCAGCAGTGAGTCGAATTCACCCCTCCACTTT. The chain is built from TRBV10-2 and TRBJ1-6, with D uncertain. Germline V gene sequence: CDR1 WSHSY, CDR2 SAAADI. The CDR3 totals 12 residues. The V and J ends lost 0 bases and 7 bases respectively, with 1 base between them.

The J gene is TRBJ1-2, the V gene TRBV6-2 or TRBV6-3, with 9 positions matching TRBD1. J gave up 6 bases and V 5 bases, and 7 bases lay outside the gene matches. The CDR3 extends over 14 amino acids. Germline CDR1 is MNHEY and CDR2 is SVGEGT. For the CDR3, the DNA is TGTGCCAGCAGTCTTACAGGGGGCGTTGATGGCTACACCTTC. This encodes CASSLTGGVDGYTF.

This clonotype was counted a few times. This rearrangement joins TRBV20-1 to TRBJ2-7, with D possibly matching TRBD1 (5 bases). The germline V gene has CDR1 DFQATT and CDR2 SNEGSKA (reference sequence). This CDR3 contains 14 residues. V was cut by 6 bases and J by 0 bases, with 15 bases left in between. CDR3 residues: CSALMTENSYEQYF. The CDR3 bases are TGCAGTGCCCTCATGACAGAGAACTCCTACGAGCAGTACTTC.

As for this clonotype: Relative to the germline gene, one junction end is altered; a read error may explain this. The chain has TRBV6-6 and TRBJ1-1; D unresolved. Germline lookup yields CDR1 MNHNY and CDR2 SVGAGI (reference sequence). The CDR3 has 17 residues. CDR3: CASSYSWQVEGYTVAFF. The CDR3 DNA reads as TGTGCCAGCAGTTACTCTTGGCAGGTCGAAGGGTACACTGTAGCTTTCTTT.

The rearrangement links TRBV29-1 to TRBJ2-7, with TRBD2 as a possible D gene (5 bases). In germline, CDR1 is SQVTM, CDR2 ANQGSEA. Trimming removed 6 bases from V and 0 bases from J, with 15 bases in between. This CDR3 is 14 amino acids long. In DNA, the CDR3 is TGCAGCGTACGGGAAATGGATATCTCCTACGAGCAGTACTTC. It codes for CSVREMDISYEQYF.

The V and J genes are TRBV2 and TRBJ1-5, with D maybe TRBD1 (6 bases). With 3 bases removed from V and 1 base from J, the gap between germline ends came to 10 bases. CDR1 is SNHLY, CDR2 FYNNEI, per germline. The CDR3 extends over 15 amino acids. CDR3 sequence (DNA): TGTGCCAGCAGTGATTTGGGGGCAAGCAATCAGCCCCAGCATTTT. Amino acids: CASSDLGASNQPQHF. The whole variable domain, filled in from reference TRBV2 and TRBJ1-5, reads EPEVTQTPSHQVTQMGQEVILRCVPISNHLYFYWYRQILGQKVEFLVSFYNNEISEKSEIFDDQFSVERPDGSNFTLKIRSTKLEDSAMYFCASSDLGASNQPQHFGDGTRLSIL.

Points on this clonotype: A read error likely explains this, since a far larger clone differs by one base. The chain combines TRBV6-1 with TRBJ1-1, with a possible D match to TRBD1 (5 bases). This CDR3 contains 13 residues. V was shortened by 3 bases and J by 1 base, with 6 bases between the two germline ends. The germline V gene encodes CDR1 MNHNS and CDR2 SASEGT. This CDR3 is CASSDGQNTEAFF. The CDR3, as DNA: TGTGCCAGCAGTGACGGACAGAACACTGAAGCTTTCTTT.

With respect to this clonotype: A much larger clone lies a single base off, so this may be a read error. The rearrangement links TRBV11-2 to TRBJ2-1; TRBD2 might be the D (5 bases). CDR3 length: 16 amino acids. CDR1 is SGHAT, CDR2 FQNNGV, per germline. CDR3 residues: CASSSPAGRMYNEQLF. The CDR3 DNA is TGTGCCAGCAGCTCCCCTGCGGGCCGCATGTACAATGAGCAGCTCTTC. The complete variable domain, with remaining parts taken from reference TRBV11-2 and TRBJ2-1, reads EAGVAQSPRYKIIEKRQSVAFWCNPISGHATLYWYQQILGQGPKLLIQFQNNGVVDDSQLPKDRFSAERLKGVDSTLKIQPAKLEDSAVYLCASSSPAGRMYNEQLFGPGTRLTVL.

To note about this clonotype: One junction end does not reproduce the germline sequence, and a read error may be involved. The DNA for the CDR3 is TGTGCCTGCAGTGGGACAGTTGGCTACACCTTC. Protein sequence: CACSGTVGYTF. The chain joins TRBV28 to TRBJ1-2, with 7 nucleotides matching TRBD1. Per germline, CDR1 MDHEN and CDR2 SYDVKM. The length of the CDR3 is 11 residues.

This clonotype was seen repeatedly, ten times or more. The chain is built from TRBV12-3 or TRBV12-4 and TRBJ2-1, with no clear D. Trimming cost V 6 bases and J 10 bases, with 13 bases left between them. This CDR3 contains 12 residues. CDR3 amino acids: CASSAGRFEQFF. The DNA for the CDR3 is TGTGCCAGCAGCGCCGGACGGTTCGAGCAGTTCTTC.

This clonotype showed up just a few times. The chain has TRBV28 and TRBJ1-5; 7 bases match TRBD1. V trimming: 5 bases; J trimming: 0 bases; junction bases outside the gene matches: 10. The CDR3 spans 17 residues. CDR1 and CDR2 from the germline V gene are MDHEN and SYDVKM. CDR3 loop: CASSARGGKSSNQPQHF. The DNA for the CDR3 is TGTGCCAGCAGTGCCAGGGGGGGGAAATCTAGCAATCAGCCCCAGCATTTT.

This clonotype occurred a few times. V and J are TRBV2 and TRBJ2-1, with a tentative D call TRBD1 (6 bases). The germline V and J ends were trimmed by 4 bases and 3 bases, with 13 bases remaining between them. The CDR3 length is 15 residues. CDR1 SNHLY and CDR2 FYNNEI come from the germline V gene. CDR3 bases: TGTGCCAGCAGTGTACGAGACAGGAACTACAATGAGCAGTTCTTC. Translated, it gives CASSVRDRNYNEQFF.